This T cell receptor beta chain appears in the sequencing data of a study of Ad26.COV2.S vaccination and SARS-CoV-2 variants. The overall study: A participant enrolled in the COV1001 Ad26.COV2.S trial arm provided the sample. Administration of Ad26.COV2.S was intramuscular, either once or twice 56 days apart.

Indicated treatment: roughly 19 received Ad26.COV2.S at low or high dose, single or two shots; about 5 received placebo; per-sample allocation not given. Material that was analyzed had been drawn on day 63 after the first vaccine or placebo injection. Germline V gene sequence: CDR1 LNHNV, CDR2 YYDKDF (reference sequence). The CDR3 loop spans 18 amino acids. Losses at the gene ends were 5 bases for V and 1 base for J; bases not matched to a gene: 14. Clones were read by immunoSEQ multiplex PCR, and TCRdb kept only the in-frame ones, dropping some. The sample has 300,000 to 400,000 clones; around 84% are singletons.

Here the sequenced sample was peripheral blood, taken in a trial of Ad26.COV2.S vaccine versus placebo. The chain employs TRBV15 and TRBJ2-3; 8 positions agree with TRBD2. This receptor was identified in a person between 18 and 59 years old who received the Ad26.COV2.S COVID-19 vaccine or a placebo. CDR3 DNA sequence: TGTGCCACCAGCCCTGCGCTTCGGGGGGGGTATGGCACAGATACGCAGTATTTT. This sequence encodes CATSPALRGGYGTDTQYF. The whole variable domain, remainder taken from reference TRBV15 and TRBJ2-3, is DAMVIQNPRYQVTQFGKPVTLSCSQTLNHNVMYWYQQKSSQAPKLLFHYYDKDFNNEADTPDNFQSRRPNTSFCFLDIRSPGLGDTAMYLCATSPALRGGYGTDTQYFGPGTRLTVL.